The source of this T cell receptor (beta chain) is a study of Ad26.COV2.S vaccination and SARS-CoV-2 variants. Study context: Each vaccinee took Ad26.COV2.S intramuscularly, once or twice 56 days apart.

Assay used: immunoSEQ multiplex PCR; TCRdb lists only in-frame clones, some missing. The sample contains 400,000 or so clones, approximately 90% of which appear only once. This CDR3 has 15 residues. The V gene's germline CDR1 is SNHLY and CDR2 FYNNEI. Trimming shortened V by 6 bases and J by 2 bases, and 14 bases separated the two germline ends. The treatment here: around 19 received Ad26.COV2.S at low or high dose, single or two shots; roughly five received placebo; per-sample allocation not given. Collection of the samples took place on day 63 after the first injection of vaccine or placebo. An adult aged 18-55 years in Boston served as the donor. The study used a vaccine consisting of an Ad26 vector that expressed Wuhan-strain SARS-CoV-2 spike.

The V and J genes are TRBV2 and TRBJ1-5; D unresolved. This specimen consisted of peripheral blood, obtained in a trial of Ad26.COV2.S vaccine versus placebo. The sequence was collected from a person aged 18 to 65 who received the Ad26.COV2.S COVID-19 vaccine or a placebo. The CDR3 nucleotides read TGTGCCAGCAGCGTTGACACGGTGGGCAATCAGCCCCAGCATTTT. Its protein is CASSVDTVGNQPQHF.